These 27 T cell receptor beta chains came from one sample sequenced in a study of blood T cell repertoires in COVID-19. TCRdb's table, derived via immunoSEQ multiplex PCR, lists solely in-frame clones and lacks some. The table includes tens of thousands of clones, just over 90% detected once. Sequenced: peripheral blood. These receptors were taken from a man between 65 and 85 years old with acute or convalescent COVID-19.

To note about this clone: Other nucleotide sequences in the sample specify the same CDR3. The chain recombines TRBV5-1 with TRBJ2-1; maybe TRBD1 (6 bases). CDR1 and CDR2 from the germline V gene are SGHRS and YFSETQ. The CDR3 loop spans 13 amino acids. The V gene lost 5 bases and the J gene lost 0 bases, with 6 bases spanning the gap. The CDR3 protein is CASRGGSYNEQFF. As DNA, the CDR3 is TGCGCCAGCAGAGGGGGCTCCTACAATGAGCAGTTCTTC. The entire variable domain, with the rest obtained from reference TRBV5-1 and TRBJ2-1, is as follows: KAGVTQTPRYLIKTRGQQVTLSCSPISGHRSVSWYQQTPGQGLQFLFEYFSETQRNKGNFPGRFSGRQFSNSRSEMNVSTLELGDSALYLCASRGGSYNEQFFGPGTRLTVL.

V usage is TRBV6-5 and J usage is TRBJ1-5, with 7 bases matching TRBD1. The CDR3 is 13 amino acids. Trimming cost V 6 bases and J 6 bases; bases outside gene matches: 5. Germline values: CDR1 MNHEY, CDR2 SVGAGI. CDR3: CASRTTGVQPQHF. The CDR3 DNA reads TGTGCCAGCAGGACCACAGGGGTTCAGCCCCAGCATTTT.

This sequence joins TRBV7-3 and TRBJ2-3; TRBD2 matches 11 bases. This CDR3 contains 17 residues. V trimming: 2 bases; J trimming: 6 bases; junction bases outside the gene matches: 10. Germline assignment: CDR1 SGHTA and CDR2 FQGTGA. The CDR3 DNA sequence: TGTGCCAGCAGCTTAGAGATTCTAGCGGGGGGAGTTGATACGCAGTATTTT. This translates into CASSLEILAGGVDTQYF.

The V gene is TRBV7-3, the J gene TRBJ2-7; 8 bases align to TRBD1. Trimming at V came to 6 bases and at J to 2 bases, leaving 6 bases not matched to a gene. The CDR3 runs to 14 residues. In germline, CDR1 is SGHTA, CDR2 FQGTGA. In nucleotides, the CDR3 is TGTGCCAGCAGGATTGGACAGGGCGCCTACGAGCAGTACTTC. Protein: CASRIGQGAYEQYF.

The chain employs TRBV5-1 and TRBJ2-1; possible D gene TRBD2, 6 bases. Germline lookup yields CDR1 SGHRS and CDR2 YFSETQ. The length of the CDR3 is 14 residues. V lost 0 bases and J 5 bases, leaving 9 bases between the germline ends. CDR3 sequence reads: CASSLGDSHNEQFF. Here the CDR3 DNA reads TGCGCCAGCAGCTTGGGGGACTCGCACAATGAGCAGTTCTTC.

The chain links TRBV6-2 or TRBV6-3 to TRBJ1-2, with D possibly TRBD1 on 5 matching bases. Trimming pared 4 bases from V and 4 bases from J, leaving 7 bases between. The CDR3 has 12 residues. Germline V CDR1 and CDR2: MNHEY, SVGEGT. The CDR3 DNA reads as TGTGCCAGCAGTTCGGACACCTATGGCTACACCTTC. This gives the protein CASSSDTYGYTF.

The gene calls are TRBV7-2 and TRBJ2-3; the D gene is possibly TRBD1 (5 bases). CDR1 and CDR2 from the germline V gene are SGHTA and FQGNSA. V lost 1 base, J lost 6 bases, and 11 bases lay in between. The CDR3 is 14 amino acids. This CDR3 is CASSLGPGMDTQYF. CDR3 coding DNA: TGTGCCAGCAGCTTAGGCCCAGGGATGGATACGCAGTATTTT.

This clone is a singleton in its sample. The chain is built from TRBV28 and TRBJ1-6; D remains unclear. With 5 bases removed from V and 6 bases from J, the gap between germline ends came to 14 bases. Per the germline V gene, CDR1 is MDHEN and CDR2 is SYDVKM. This CDR3 spans 15 amino acids. CDR3 residues: CASSPSQKTNSPLHF. CDR3 in DNA: TGTGCCAGCAGTCCATCACAGAAGACTAATTCACCCCTCCACTTT.

This rearrangement joins TRBV11-2 to TRBJ1-2; D call uncertain. V lost 9 bases and J lost 4, with 15 bases in between. This CDR3 region has 13 residues. Germline V gene sequence: CDR1 SGHAT, CDR2 FQNNGV. In DNA form, the CDR3 reads TGTGCCAGTTCTCTGGGAGGGTCCTATGGCTACACCTTC. It translates to CASSLGGSYGYTF.

The chain is built from TRBV7-7 and TRBJ2-5, with a possible D match to TRBD2 (6 bases). Looked up from germline, CDR1 is SSHAT and CDR2 is FNYEAQ (reference sequence). This CDR3 region has 14 residues. Trimming took off 5 bases at V and 5 bases at J, with 15 bases between the two ends. The CDR3, as DNA: TGTGCCAGCAGCGCGGGGCCCTTTCTGGAGACCCAGTACTTC. Translating it yields CASSAGPFLETQYF.

The chain recombines TRBV5-1 with TRBJ2-3, with a tentative D call TRBD2 (7 bases). Deletions cut 4 bases from V and 4 bases from J, with 19 bases between. The germline V gene encodes CDR1 SGHRS and CDR2 YFSETQ. This CDR3 contains 16 residues. The chain's CDR3 is CASSTAGAEGADTQYF. For the CDR3, the DNA is TGCGCCAGCAGCACCGCGGGGGCCGAGGGGGCAGATACGCAGTATTTT.

The chain carries TRBV6-5 and TRBJ2-7; 9 bases fit TRBD1. V trimming: 6 bases; J trimming: 0 bases; junction bases outside the gene matches: 3. Germline CDR1 is MNHEY and CDR2 is SVGAGI. The CDR3 extends over 14 amino acids. The CDR3 coding sequence is TGTGCCAGCAGAGGGACAGGGTACTCCTACGAGCAGTACTTC. It yields the protein CASRGTGYSYEQYF.

This chain uses TRBV18 with TRBJ1-1, with a weak D call TRBD1 (6 bases). V lost 4 bases, J lost 4 bases, and 10 bases lay in between. From germline, CDR1 is KGHSH and CDR2 LQKENI. This CDR3 spans 13 amino acids. The CDR3 region has the DNA TGTGCCAGCTCACTAAGGGGGAGCACTGAAGCTTTCTTT. Translating gives CASSLRGSTEAFF. Variable domain in full (rest from reference TRBV18 and TRBJ1-1): NAGVMQNPRHLVRRRGQEARLRCSPMKGHSHVYWYRQLPEEGLKFMVYLQKENIIDESGMPKERFSAEFPKEGPSILRIQQVVRGDSAAYFCASSLRGSTEAFFGQGTRLTVV.

The chain has TRBV2 and TRBJ2-7, with D possibly matching TRBD1 (6 bases). CDR3 size: 18 residues. Trimming removed 6 bases at V and 6 bases at J, with 30 bases between. Per the germline V gene, CDR1 is SNHLY and CDR2 is FYNNEI. The CDR3 reads CASSLIPSPTGKVAEQYF. The CDR3, as DNA: TGTGCCAGCAGCCTTATCCCATCCCCGACAGGCAAGGTTGCCGAGCAGTACTTC.

The rearrangement joins TRBV18 to TRBJ1-2; 8 nucleotides align to TRBD1. V trimming: 4 bases; J trimming: 3 bases; junction bases outside the gene matches: 7. In germline, CDR1 is KGHSH, CDR2 LQKENI. This CDR3 spans 15 amino acids. The CDR3 sequence is CASSHTGGTDYGYTF. The CDR3 bases are TGTGCCAGCTCACACACAGGGGGTACCGACTATGGCTACACCTTC.

V and J are TRBV9 and TRBJ1-3, with 10 bases identical to TRBD1. Per germline, CDR1 SGDLS and CDR2 YYNGEE. With 3 bases clipped from V and 8 bases from J, the junction kept 11 bases outside the gene matches. CDR3 length equals 16 residues. This chain's CDR3 is CASSAAGQGPTHTIYF. CDR3 nucleotide sequence: TGTGCCAGCAGCGCGGCGGGACAGGGGCCAACCCACACCATATATTTT.

This clone was seen just once. This chain uses TRBV27 with TRBJ2-1; 11 bases are shared with TRBD2. Germline trimming cut 2 bases from V and 6 bases from J; bases unmatched to any gene: 9. Germline CDR1 MNHEY, CDR2 SMNVEV (reference sequence). This CDR3 is built from 17 residues. CDR3 loop: CASSLLSGLAGGNEQFF. The CDR3 region has the DNA TGTGCCAGCAGTTTACTATCGGGTCTAGCGGGGGGCAATGAGCAGTTCTTC.

This clone was seen only once. The V and J genes are TRBV6-2 or TRBV6-3 and TRBJ1-5; D not certain. CDR1 and CDR2 from the germline V gene are MNHEY and SVGEGT. The V and J ends lost 6 bases and 4 bases respectively, with 16 bases between them. This CDR3 has 15 residues. The CDR3 sequence is CASRPSGFNNQPQHF. The CDR3 bases are TGTGCCAGCAGGCCTTCGGGGTTCAATAATCAGCCCCAGCATTTT.

V is TRBV9 and J is TRBJ1-1; D possibly corresponds to TRBD1 (5 bases). Trimming pared 4 bases from V and 4 bases from J, leaving 14 bases between. CDR3 length: 14 residues. In germline, CDR1 is SGDLS, CDR2 YYNGEE. Here the CDR3 reads CASSSHRYSTEAFF. The CDR3 nucleotides read TGTGCCAGCAGCTCCCACAGGTATAGCACTGAAGCTTTCTTT.

The gene calls are TRBV6-6 and TRBJ1-3; 7 bases are a match to TRBD1. Germline V lookup: CDR1 MNHNY, CDR2 SVGAGI (reference sequence). The CDR3 covers 12 residues. The junction had 3 bases not matched to a gene; V was cut back by 5 bases and J by 8 bases. The CDR3 loop is CASSDRVDTIYF. DNA for the CDR3: TGTGCCAGCAGTGACAGGGTTGACACCATATATTTT.

The rearrangement joins TRBV6-2 or TRBV6-3 to TRBJ2-7; no definite D call. This CDR3 contains 12 residues. Trimming cost V 3 bases and J 2 bases, with 5 bases left between them. Germline V CDR1 and CDR2: MNHEY, SVGEGT. CDR3 amino acids: CASSYRTYEQYF. CDR3 DNA sequence: TGTGCCAGCAGTTATCGTACCTACGAGCAGTACTTC.

This chain connects TRBV5-1 to TRBJ2-7; TRBD2 aligns across 7 bases. This CDR3 is built from 15 residues. The V and J ends lost 0 bases and 2 bases, in that order; junction bases with no gene match: 5. Germline CDR1 is SGHRS and CDR2 is YFSETQ. CDR3 amino acids: CASSLGSSGAYEQYF. For the CDR3, the DNA is TGCGCCAGCAGCTTGGGGTCTAGCGGAGCCTACGAGCAGTACTTC.

V usage is TRBV5-1 and J usage is TRBJ1-1; D is possibly TRBD1 (5 bases). Germline CDR1 is SGHRS and CDR2 is YFSETQ. The V end lost 0 bases, the J end lost 2 bases, and 11 bases lay between the germline ends. The CDR3 totals 15 residues. DNA for the CDR3: TGCGCCAGCAGCTTGGCGAACAGGCTTAACACTGAAGCTTTCTTT. The encoded protein is CASSLANRLNTEAFF.

This sequence joins TRBV6-6 and TRBJ2-2, with 9 bases fitting TRBD1. This CDR3 spans 14 amino acids. CDR1 and CDR2 from the germline V gene are MNHNY and SVGAGI (reference sequence). V shed 8 bases, J shed 8 bases, and the junction held 9 bases outside the gene matches. CDR3 sequence: CASSGTGFRGELFF. CDR3 nucleotides: TGTGCCAGCTCGGGGACAGGGTTTAGGGGGGAGCTGTTTTTT.

The chain links TRBV27 to TRBJ1-2; 8 positions agree with TRBD1. Germline V gives CDR1 MNHEY, CDR2 SMNVEV (reference sequence). The V and J ends lost 3 bases and 4 bases, in that order; junction bases with no gene match: 10. The CDR3 spans 16 residues. The CDR3 loop reads CASSFLNGQGPYGYTF. CDR3 DNA: TGTGCCAGCAGTTTTCTAAATGGACAGGGCCCCTATGGCTACACCTTC.

This sequence joins TRBV9 and TRBJ1-6; D is unresolved. The V end lost 1 base, the J end lost 17 bases, and 13 bases lay between the germline ends. The CDR3 is made up of 12 amino acids. CDR1 is SGDLS, CDR2 YYNGEE, per germline. Here the CDR3 reads CASSVLGGKIHF. CDR3 sequence (DNA): TGTGCCAGCAGCGTACTAGGTGGCAAGATCCACTTT.

In nucleotides, the CDR3 is TGTGCCAGCAGCGGACGGACAGGGGGCCTGGCTTTCTTT. Amino acids: CASSGRTGGLAFF. This chain links TRBV7-2 with TRBJ1-1, with 11 bases aligning to TRBD1. The germline V gene has CDR1 SGHTA and CDR2 FQGNSA. Germline trimming cut 5 bases from V and 11 bases from J; bases unmatched to any gene: 7. The CDR3 spans 13 residues.